The source of this TCR beta chain is a study of T cell repertoires in cytomegalovirus infection. TCRdb analysed the reads with MiXCR anew, one entry per CDR3 protein. The sample has about 530,000 distinct CDR3 sequences, 26% seen once; the top ten hold about 12%. J was trimmed by 6 bases and V by 2 bases; bases with no gene match: 7. The CDR3 extends over 14 amino acids. From germline, CDR1 is SNHLY and CDR2 FYNNEI. The chain combines TRBV2 with TRBJ2-7; 7 bases align to TRBD2. The sequence derives from a human donor in good health (CMV status not recorded). Some clones in this sample may be carry-over from other donors' samples. The sample was PBMCs. The CDR3 DNA sequence: TGTGCCAGCAGTGAACTGGCGGGAGCAACCGAGCAGTACGTC. It codes for CASSELAGATEQYV.